The present entry profiles one TCR beta chain with its context. The sample comes from a study of cytomegalovirus exposure and HLA in healthy donors. Vbeta (60) and Jbeta (13) primers were used in the PCR. Profiled with immunoSEQ multiplex PCR; TCRdb holds only in-frame clones, not every one. The sample carries about 190,000 clones, 75% to 90% recorded once. The study sampled nominally healthy donors, though unrecorded immune exposures were likely. Unmatched junction bases numbered 11, after V lost 3 bases and J lost 15 bases. There are 13 residues in the CDR3. Per germline, CDR1 LNHNV and CDR2 YYDKDF (reference sequence).

The chain employs TRBV15 and TRBJ1-5; 7 bases match TRBD1. The sequenced material came from PBMCs. This TCR was sampled from a man aged 40-49 years in good health and CMV-seropositive. CDR3 amino acids: CATSREDRDVLHF. DNA for the CDR3: TGTGCCACCAGCAGGGAAGACAGGGATGTGTTGCATTTT.